One and the same sample provided the 5 T cell receptor beta chains below, sequenced in a study of T-cell reconstitution after alpha-beta-depleted transplantation in children. The library targeted TCRbeta and was prepared with unique molecular identifiers. Via MiXCR, TCRdb re-called the PCR reads, giving one row per CDR3 protein. The data contain about 830,000 distinct CDR3 sequences, roughly 15% of them singletons. The source material was PBMCs, mostly from graft donor cells, sampled 360 days after TCRalphabeta/CD19-depleted stem cell transplant. These receptors all come from a male patient younger than 18 who had a stem cell transplant for acute lymphoblastic leukemia, so the T cells may come from the graft donor.

V gene TRBV6-4 combines with J gene TRBJ2-5, with D possibly matching TRBD2 (6 bases). The CDR3 covers 14 residues. The V gene lost 3 bases and the J gene lost 7 bases, with 15 bases spanning the gap. Per germline, CDR1 MRHNA and CDR2 SNTAGT. In nucleotides, the CDR3 is TGTGCCAGCAGTGAATTGGGAGGCAGAGGGACCCAGTACTTC. Translating it yields CASSELGGRGTQYF.

In this sample, this clonotype turned up a few times. V usage is TRBV4-1 and J usage is TRBJ2-7; TRBD2 aligns across 7 bases. The germline CDR1 and CDR2 sequences are MGHRA and YSYEKL. V lost 4 bases to trimming and J lost 7 bases; unmatched junction nucleotides: 13. The CDR3 runs to 15 residues. The CDR3 DNA is TGCGCCAGCAGCCTCATAGCGGGCGGGGTCGGGGAGCAGTACTTC. Residues: CASSLIAGGVGEQYF.

V is TRBV18 and J is TRBJ2-3; the D is unclear. This CDR3 has 15 residues. Per the germline V gene, CDR1 is KGHSH and CDR2 is LQKENI. The V gene lost 3 bases and the J gene lost 3 bases, with 13 bases spanning the gap. CDR3: CASSPDASPTDTQYF. In DNA, the CDR3 is TGTGCCAGCTCACCGGATGCGAGCCCAACAGATACGCAGTATTTT.

This chain joins TRBV5-1 and TRBJ2-3; D may be TRBD1 or TRBD2 (5 bases each). Germline values: CDR1 SGHRS, CDR2 YFSETQ. With 4 bases removed from V and 14 bases from J, the gap between germline ends came to 17 bases. This CDR3 spans 12 amino acids. CDR3 protein: CASSGAWDQRYF. CDR3 nucleotides: TGCGCCAGCAGCGGGGCGTGGGACCAGAGGTATTTT. Using reference TRBV5-1 and TRBJ2-3 for the parts outside the CDR3, the full variable domain is KAGVTQTPRYLIKTRGQQVTLSCSPISGHRSVSWYQQTPGQGLQFLFEYFSETQRNKGNFPGRFSGRQFSNSRSEMNVSTLELGDSALYLCASSGAWDQRYFGPGTRLTVL.

This clonotype was recorded many times. CDR3 bases: TGTGCCAGCAGCGCGTCTAGCGGGAGTCCATACGAGCAGTACTTC. This codes for CASSASSGSPYEQYF. This chain joins TRBV9 and TRBJ2-7; 10 positions agree with TRBD2. Germline V CDR1 and CDR2: SGDLS, YYNGEE. The CDR3 totals 15 residues. The J segment lost 4 bases and the V segment lost 3 bases, leaving 7 bases of the junction unmatched.